The next 30 T cell receptor beta chains were all read from a single sample in a study of blood T cells in healthy people across ages. Primers used in a second PCR of about 6 to 12 cycles were a sample-barcoded 5' primer and a J-beta primer mix. TCRdb fed the 5' RACE reads into MiXCR, producing one record per CDR3 protein. The sample comprises hundreds of thousands of distinct CDR3 sequences, 56% of which are singletons, and roughly 25% rests with the top ten. The sequenced material came from blood. Receptors originate from a man aged 40-49 years in good health.

The chain employs TRBV6-1 and TRBJ2-6; 10 bases fit TRBD1. The ends lost 6 bases at V and 1 base at J; junction bases unmatched: 12. The CDR3 spans 19 residues. CDR1 and CDR2 (germline): MNHNS, SASEGT. CDR3 coding DNA: TGTGCCAGCAGCGGAATCCGACAGGGGGCGATTTCTGGGGCCAACGTCCTGACTTTC. Encoded protein: CASSGIRQGAISGANVLTF.

The V and J genes are TRBV6-6 and TRBJ1-1, with 9 bases lining up with TRBD1. This CDR3 spans 12 amino acids. With V trimmed by 5 bases and J by 9 bases, 4 bases remained unmatched. Germline V gene sequence: CDR1 MNHNY, CDR2 SVGAGI (reference sequence). The DNA for the CDR3 is TGTGCCAGCAGTCGGGACAGGGCAAAAGCTTTCTTT. This sequence encodes CASSRDRAKAFF.

The chain is built from TRBV6-1 and TRBJ2-5, with unresolved D. V lost 4 bases, J lost 11 bases, and 14 bases lay in between. This CDR3 spans 12 amino acids. CDR1 and CDR2 (germline): MNHNS, SASEGT. The CDR3 DNA follows: TGTGCCAGCAGTGGGGTCTGGGATGAGCAGTACTTC. As protein: CASSGVWDEQYF.

In its sample, this clonotype was seen many times. The chain carries TRBV20-1 and TRBJ2-5; either TRBD1 or TRBD2 may supply D (5 bases each). This CDR3 region has 15 residues. CDR1 and CDR2 (germline): DFQATT, SNEGSKA (reference sequence). V shed 1 base and J shed 5 bases, with 17 bases lying between them. In nucleotides, the CDR3 is TGCAGTGCTAGAGTCCGGGGCGGAGATCGGGAGACCCAGTACTTC. The encoded protein is CSARVRGGDRETQYF.

This chain uses TRBV25-1 with TRBJ2-7; the D gene is possibly TRBD2 (6 bases). Trimming removed 8 bases from V and 2 bases from J, with 13 bases in between. The V gene's germline CDR1 is MGHDK and CDR2 SYGVNS. The length of the CDR3 is 13 residues. The chain's CDR3 is CASRESGTYEQYF. The CDR3 region has the DNA TGTGCCAGCCGGGAGTCAGGGACCTACGAGCAGTACTTC.

The chain recombines TRBV28 with TRBJ2-5, with 7 bases fitting TRBD2. V gave up 7 bases and J gave up 0 bases; unmatched junction bases: 2. Germline V CDR1 and CDR2: MDHEN, SYDVKM. This CDR3 comprises 13 residues. CDR3 DNA: TGTGCCAGCAACCGGGGGGACCAAGAGACCCAGTACTTC. It translates to CASNRGDQETQYF.

The V and J genes are TRBV7-6 and TRBJ2-7; D uncertain. Trimming pared 0 bases from V and 5 bases from J, leaving 14 bases between. The CDR3 sequence is 15 residues long. Germline loops: CDR1 SGHVS, CDR2 FNYEAQ. Here the CDR3 reads CASSLAPGPKDEQYF. The CDR3 nucleotides read TGTGCCAGCAGCTTAGCCCCGGGCCCCAAGGACGAGCAGTACTTC.

This clonotype appeared a few times. For the CDR3, the DNA is TGCGCCAGCAGCTTCTCTAAAGGGGATGAAAAACTGTTTTTT. As protein: CASSFSKGDEKLFF. The V call is TRBV5-1, the J call TRBJ1-4; the D gene is possibly TRBD1 (5 bases). There are 14 residues in the CDR3. Between the trimmed V and J ends, which lost 2 bases and 6 bases, there was a span of 11 bases. Germline lookup yields CDR1 SGHRS and CDR2 YFSETQ.

The J gene is TRBJ2-1, the V gene TRBV11-2, with 9 bases that match TRBD1. Losses at the gene ends were 0 bases for V and 6 bases for J; bases not matched to a gene: 12. The V gene's germline CDR1 is SGHAT and CDR2 FQNNGV. The CDR3 covers 18 residues. The CDR3 reads CASSLDPPGQGRPNEQFF. CDR3 DNA sequence: TGTGCCAGCAGCTTAGATCCCCCGGGACAGGGCCGGCCCAATGAGCAGTTCTTC. Supplemented by reference TRBV11-2 and TRBJ2-1, the full variable domain reads EAGVAQSPRYKIIEKRQSVAFWCNPISGHATLYWYQQILGQGPKLLIQFQNNGVVDDSQLPKDRFSAERLKGVDSTLKIQPAKLEDSAVYLCASSLDPPGQGRPNEQFFGPGTRLTVL.

The rearrangement uses TRBV7-8 and TRBJ1-1, with TRBD1 matching 8 bases. This CDR3 is built from 17 residues. V shed 2 bases and J 0 bases; nucleotides not matched to a gene: 8. CDR1 and CDR2 (germline): SGHVS, FQNEAQ. For the CDR3, the DNA is TGTGCCAGCAGCTTACCGTGGGACAGGAGAATGAACACTGAAGCTTTCTTT. This encodes CASSLPWDRRMNTEAFF.

This clonotype showed up just a few times. The CDR3 coding sequence is TGTGCCAGCAGCCCGGGACTAGCGGAAAGCACAGATACGCAGTATTTT. As protein: CASSPGLAESTDTQYF. This chain joins TRBV7-9 and TRBJ2-3; TRBD2 matches at 11 bases. V was clipped by 5 bases and J by 0 bases; unmatched bases: 4. From germline, CDR1 is SEHNR and CDR2 FQNEAQ (reference sequence). The CDR3 spans 16 residues.

V is TRBV28 and J is TRBJ2-1; no clear D gene. V lost 2 bases and J 15 bases, leaving 11 bases between the germline ends. Germline CDR1 is MDHEN and CDR2 is SYDVKM. This CDR3 spans 11 amino acids. The DNA for the CDR3 is TGTGCCAGCAGTTTAAAAGGAGAAGCGTTCTTC. Translating gives CASSLKGEAFF.

This clonotype was detected only once. The chain employs TRBV5-1 and TRBJ2-2; tentative D call: TRBD2 (7 bases). Germline V gene sequence: CDR1 SGHRS, CDR2 YFSETQ. CDR3 length: 15 amino acids. Trimming removed 4 bases from V and 7 bases from J, with 17 bases in between. The CDR3: CASSPGRGADGELFF. The DNA of the CDR3 is TGCGCCAGCAGCCCCGGCCGGGGGGCAGACGGGGAGCTGTTTTTT.

This clonotype occurred a few times. The rearrangement links TRBV10-3 to TRBJ2-7; weak D call: TRBD2 (6 bases). Germline CDR1 reads ENHRY; CDR2 reads SYGVKD. The CDR3 has 14 residues. Trimming pared 2 bases from V and 3 bases from J, leaving 11 bases between. The CDR3 here is CAISEVWGVYEQYF. The CDR3 DNA reads TGTGCCATCAGTGAGGTATGGGGGGTCTACGAGCAGTACTTC.

The rearrangement joins TRBV24-1 to TRBJ2-1, with 9 nucleotides matching TRBD2. V lost 2 bases, J lost 10 bases, and 8 bases stayed unmatched. The length of the CDR3 is 15 residues. Germline V gene lookup returns CDR1 KGHDR and CDR2 SFDVKD. The CDR3: CATSDSPAGGYEQFF. CDR3 nucleotides: TGTGCCACCAGTGATTCCCCAGCGGGAGGTTACGAGCAGTTCTTC.

A word on this clonotype: No conserved phenylalanine or tryptophan ends this CDR3, so it is likely a read error. The chain is built from TRBV10-3 and TRBJ2-5; 10 positions match TRBD1. The end of the DNA fits TRBJ2-7 better, so the J call may be wrong. Germline V lookup: CDR1 ENHRY, CDR2 SYGVKD. The CDR3 length is 13 residues. The CDR3, as DNA: TGTGCCATCAGGGACAGGGGGTTCTACGAGCAGTACTTA. Translation gives CAIRDRGFYEQYL.

The genes are TRBV27 and TRBJ1-2; 7 bases agree with TRBD1. Germline V gene lookup returns CDR1 MNHEY and CDR2 SMNVEV (reference sequence). With 7 bases clipped from V and 8 bases from J, the junction kept 13 bases outside the gene matches. The CDR3 has 14 residues. The CDR3 spells CASKTPGTANGYTF. The CDR3, as DNA: TGTGCCAGCAAGACTCCCGGGACAGCCAACGGCTACACCTTC.

This rearrangement joins TRBV29-1 to TRBJ2-5, with 8 nucleotides matching TRBD2. Germline V gene sequence: CDR1 SQVTM, CDR2 ANQGSEA. CDR3 length: 12 residues. V shed 5 bases and J 3 bases; nucleotides not matched to a gene: 2. This chain's CDR3 is CSVTTSEETQYF. The CDR3 nucleotides read TGCAGCGTTACGACTAGCGAAGAGACCCAGTACTTC.

The CDR3 spells CASSLGAGTGVNIQYF. For the CDR3, the DNA is TGTGCCAGCAGCTTAGGGGCCGGGACAGGGGTCAACATTCAGTACTTC. The V call is TRBV7-2, the J call TRBJ2-4, with 10 bases aligning to TRBD1. J gave up 7 bases and V 1 base, and 7 bases lay outside the gene matches. Per germline, CDR1 SGHTA and CDR2 FQGNSA. The CDR3 runs to 16 residues.

The chain has TRBV27 and TRBJ2-3, with D perhaps TRBD2 (5 bases). Germline V gives CDR1 MNHEY, CDR2 SMNVEV (reference sequence). Trimming took off 10 bases at V and 2 bases at J, with 16 bases between the two ends. The CDR3 runs 14 residues. For the CDR3, the DNA is TGTGCCACCCGACGAGGGCTCCACACAGATACGCAGTATTTT. This codes for CATRRGLHTDTQYF.

This clonotype was observed a handful of times. The V and J genes are TRBV6-5 and TRBJ2-4; D possibly uses TRBD1 or TRBD2 (5 bases each). V was clipped by 11 bases and J by 13 bases, with 18 bases between them. Germline CDR1 MNHEY, CDR2 SVGAGI. This CDR3 has 11 amino acids. In DNA, the CDR3 is TGTGCCGTCCATCGGGGCGGTCGGCAGTACTTC. Amino acid sequence: CAVHRGGRQYF.

V usage is TRBV6-1 and J usage is TRBJ1-5; D is uncertain. V shed 4 bases and J shed 10 bases, with 11 bases lying between them. The CDR3 length is 12 residues. CDR1 MNHNS and CDR2 SASEGT come from the germline V gene. CDR3 DNA sequence: TGTGCCAGCAGTGTACAGTCGCGACCCCAGCATTTT. Translated: CASSVQSRPQHF.

The chain combines TRBV24-1 with TRBJ2-2; the D is unclear. In germline, CDR1 is KGHDR, CDR2 SFDVKD. CDR3 size: 13 residues. With 7 bases removed from V and 5 bases from J, the gap between germline ends came to 10 bases. The chain's CDR3 is CATRGTDTGELFF. The CDR3 region has the DNA TGTGCCACCAGAGGCACGGATACCGGGGAGCTGTTTTTT.

V is TRBV12-3 or TRBV12-4 and J is TRBJ2-1; D possibly corresponds to TRBD1 (6 bases). Trimming removed 6 bases at V and 4 bases at J, with 19 bases between. CDR3 length: 16 amino acids. CDR3 DNA sequence: TGTGCCAGCAGACCTCCGGGACAACCCTCATACAATGAGCAGTTCTTC. It yields the protein CASRPPGQPSYNEQFF.

The rearrangement uses TRBV12-3 or TRBV12-4 and TRBJ1-5, with a possible D match to TRBD1 (5 bases). The V gene lost 3 bases and the J gene lost 7 bases, with 16 bases spanning the gap. The CDR3 totals 15 residues. The CDR3 sequence is CASSFSVGRAQPQHF. CDR3 sequence (DNA): TGTGCCAGCAGTTTCTCGGTAGGCAGGGCCCAGCCCCAGCATTTT.

The V gene is TRBV25-1, the J gene TRBJ2-2; D possibly uses TRBD1 or TRBD2 (5 bases each). Germline CDR1 and CDR2: MGHDK and SYGVNS. The CDR3 is 15 residues long. Trimming left V 1 base short and J 6 bases short, with 12 bases between. The CDR3 region is CASSEFWDPSGELFF. CDR3 coding DNA: TGTGCCAGCAGTGAATTTTGGGACCCTTCCGGGGAGCTGTTTTTT.

CDR3 residues: CASRNRELTEAFF. DNA for the CDR3: TGTGCCAGCAGGAACAGGGAACTCACTGAAGCTTTCTTT. V and J are TRBV6-5 and TRBJ1-1, with a weak D call TRBD1 (6 bases). This CDR3 is 13 amino acids long. V was cut by 6 bases and J by 4 bases, with 12 bases left in between. Germline V CDR1 and CDR2: MNHEY, SVGAGI.

Worth noting for this clonotype: A junction boundary mismatches the germline segment, possibly from a read error. The chain is built from TRBV24-1 and TRBJ2-5; possibly TRBD1 for D (5 bases). The CDR3 loop spans 15 amino acids. Per the germline V gene, CDR1 is KGHDR and CDR2 is SFDVKD. CDR3 in DNA: TGTGCCACCAGTGATTTGGTTCCAGGGCGAGAGTCCCAGTACTTC. Translation: CATSDLVPGRESQYF.

The rearrangement uses TRBV6-1 and TRBJ1-5; D might be TRBD1 (5 bases). This CDR3 has 13 residues. The V gene lost 4 bases and the J gene lost 4 bases, with 8 bases spanning the gap. Looked up from germline, CDR1 is MNHNS and CDR2 is SASEGT. The CDR3 protein is CASSGWGNQPQHF. CDR3 coding DNA: TGTGCCAGCAGTGGGTGGGGGAATCAGCCCCAGCATTTT.

V is TRBV18 and J is TRBJ1-5; D uncertain. There are 14 residues in the CDR3. Per the germline V gene, CDR1 is KGHSH and CDR2 is LQKENI. V lost 6 bases, J lost 4 bases, and 13 bases lay in between. The CDR3 sequence is CASSEKERNQPQHF. CDR3 nucleotides: TGTGCCAGCTCCGAAAAAGAGAGGAATCAGCCCCAGCATTTT.